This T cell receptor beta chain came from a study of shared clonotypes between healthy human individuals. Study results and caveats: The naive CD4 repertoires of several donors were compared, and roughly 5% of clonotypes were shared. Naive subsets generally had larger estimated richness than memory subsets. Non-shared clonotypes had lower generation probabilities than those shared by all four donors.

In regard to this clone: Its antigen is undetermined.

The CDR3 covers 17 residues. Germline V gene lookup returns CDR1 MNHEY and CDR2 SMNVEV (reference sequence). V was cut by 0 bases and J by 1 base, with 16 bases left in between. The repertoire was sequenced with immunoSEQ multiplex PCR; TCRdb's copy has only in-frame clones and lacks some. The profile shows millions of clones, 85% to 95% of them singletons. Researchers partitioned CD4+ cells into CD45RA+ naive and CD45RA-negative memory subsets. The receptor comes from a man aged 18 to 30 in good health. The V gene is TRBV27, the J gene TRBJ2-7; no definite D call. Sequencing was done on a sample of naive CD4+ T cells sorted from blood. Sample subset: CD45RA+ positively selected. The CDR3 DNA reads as TGTGCCAGCAGTTTATCGACGGGCCCGGCTGGATCCTACGAGCAGTACTTC. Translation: CASSLSTGPAGSYEQYF.